This TCR beta chain came from a study of vaccination and CD4 T cells after COVID-19. The treatment: roughly 10-day PBMC culture with coronavirus spike peptide pools or control peptides (ViraFEST assay). ViraFEST expanded antigen-specific T cells with peptide pools, then sequenced TCRs. Cultures of PBMCs, about 2 million per well, were set up with 9 to 10 IU/ml IL-2 and about 10 ug/ml peptide pools. Worth noting for this clonotype: Its antigen is as yet unknown.

Sequencing of the DNA from cultured CD4+ T cells was carried out with the Oncomine TCR Beta short-read assay. TCRdb itself ran the PCR reads through MiXCR, one entry per CDR3 protein. Among some 8,500 distinct CDR3 sequences listed, approximately 50% were seen once. This clonotype was obtained from a human donor who had recovered from COVID-19. The sample was CD4+ T cells from blood, cultured in vitro.

The CDR3 is CATSREGRDEAFF. CDR3 DNA: TGTGCCACCAGCAGAGAAGGGCGGGATGAAGCTTTCTTT. The J gene is TRBJ1-1, the V gene TRBV15, with unresolved D. The CDR3 covers 13 residues. Germline V gene data show CDR1 as LNHNV and CDR2 as YYDKDF (reference sequence). V was clipped by 0 bases and J by 7 bases, with 9 bases between them.